Listed below are T cell receptor beta chains from one sample, sequenced in a study of blood T cell repertoires in COVID-19. Only in-frame clones appear in the TCRdb table, and some are missing; sequencing was by immunoSEQ multiplex PCR. This sample has around 170,000 clones; about 90% occur once, and the top ten carry about 3%. The specimen was peripheral blood. These receptors came from a man aged 60-69 years with acute or convalescent COVID-19. Each CDR3 is given with its conserved first and last residue. Each record gives: V gene, J gene, clone size, D gene, CDR3 DNA, CDR3 protein. A D gene is named only where the DNA matches it firmly. For some rows the clone size is stated as once, few or many, or as a class when expanded; others skip it.

v_call: TRBV10-2
j_call: TRBJ1-1
clone_size: -
d_call: -
cdr3_nt: TGCGCCAGCAGTGAGTTCGGGGGGCACACTGAAGCTTTCTTT
cdr3_aa: CASSEFGGHTEAFF

v_call: TRBV29-1
j_call: TRBJ2-1
clone_size: -
d_call: TRBD1
cdr3_nt: TGCAGCGTTGTTCGGACAGGGGTGTGGAATGAGCAGTTCTTC
cdr3_aa: CSVVRTGVWNEQFF

v_call: TRBV11-3
j_call: TRBJ2-2
clone_size: -
d_call: -
cdr3_nt: TGTGCCAGCAGCATAAGGGGTTCCGGGGAGCTGTTTTTT
cdr3_aa: CASSIRGSGELFF

v_call: TRBV7-9
j_call: TRBJ1-2
clone_size: -
d_call: -
cdr3_nt: TGTGCCAGCAGCTTAGGGAACAGTAACTATGGCTACACCTTC
cdr3_aa: CASSLGNSNYGYTF

v_call: TRBV10-2
j_call: TRBJ2-2
clone_size: -
d_call: TRBD2
cdr3_nt: TGCGCCAGCAGTGGAGGTAGCGGGGGGACCATAGAGGCGAACACCGGGGAGCTGTTTTTT
cdr3_aa: CASSGGSGGTIEANTGELFF

v_call: TRBV7-8
j_call: TRBJ1-5
clone_size: -
d_call: -
cdr3_nt: TGTGCCAGCAGCCCAGGAGGGGGGGTCAATCAGCCCCAGCATTTT
cdr3_aa: CASSPGGGVNQPQHF

v_call: TRBV21-1
j_call: TRBJ1-1
clone_size: once
d_call: -
cdr3_nt: TGTGCCAGCAGCAGATTGACCAGGGTCCACATCACTGAAGCTTTCTTT
cdr3_aa: CASSRLTRVHITEAFF

v_call: TRBV7-8
j_call: TRBJ1-1
clone_size: -
d_call: -
cdr3_nt: TGTGCCAGCAGCTTAGGGGGGCGCAGGAACACTGAAGCTTTCTTT
cdr3_aa: CASSLGGRRNTEAFF

v_call: TRBV10-3
j_call: TRBJ1-5
clone_size: -
d_call: TRBD1
cdr3_nt: TGTGCCATCAGTGAGTCTACAGGGGGTCAGCCCCAGCATTTT
cdr3_aa: CAISESTGGQPQHF

v_call: TRBV6-4
j_call: TRBJ1-6
clone_size: once
d_call: TRBD1
cdr3_nt: TGTGCCAGCAAGCCGGACAGGGCGGGGAATTCACCCCTCCACTTT
cdr3_aa: CASKPDRAGNSPLHF

v_call: TRBV18
j_call: TRBJ1-1
clone_size: -
d_call: TRBD1
cdr3_nt: TGTGCCAGCTCACCCCAGACAGGGGCGCCCGCTGAAGCTTTCTTT
cdr3_aa: CASSPQTGAPAEAFF

v_call: TRBV11-2
j_call: TRBJ1-1
clone_size: -
d_call: -
cdr3_nt: TGTGCCAGCAGCTTAAGGACAAGTTACACTGAAGCTTTCTTT
cdr3_aa: CASSLRTSYTEAFF

v_call: TRBV27
j_call: TRBJ2-7
clone_size: -
d_call: -
cdr3_nt: TGTGCCAGCAGCCCGGTTGGGGGGTACGAGCAGTACTTC
cdr3_aa: CASSPVGGYEQYF

v_call: TRBV9
j_call: TRBJ1-4
clone_size: -
d_call: TRBD1
cdr3_nt: TGTGCCAGCAGCGGGACAGGGCCGGGAGAAAAACTGTTTTTT
cdr3_aa: CASSGTGPGEKLFF

v_call: TRBV19
j_call: TRBJ2-4
clone_size: -
d_call: TRBD1
cdr3_nt: TGTGCCAGTAGTATAGATAGGCGACAGGGGGCGACCTTAGCCAAAAACATTCAGTACTTC
cdr3_aa: CASSIDRRQGATLAKNIQYF

v_call: TRBV7-9
j_call: TRBJ1-1
clone_size: -
d_call: -
cdr3_nt: TGTGCCAGCAGCATACTCGAACAGGGATACCCTGAAGCTTTCTTT
cdr3_aa: CASSILEQGYPEAFF

v_call: TRBV5-5
j_call: TRBJ1-1
clone_size: -
d_call: -
cdr3_nt: TGTGCCAGCAGCTTGCAAGCCTCGGTCCTGAACACTGAAGCTTTCTTT
cdr3_aa: CASSLQASVLNTEAFF

v_call: TRBV2
j_call: TRBJ2-2
clone_size: -
d_call: TRBD2
cdr3_nt: TGTGCCAGCAGTGGACTAGCCAGCACCGGGGAGCTGTTTTTT
cdr3_aa: CASSGLASTGELFF

v_call: TRBV3-1/TRBV3-2
j_call: TRBJ1-1
clone_size: -
d_call: TRBD1
cdr3_nt: TGTGCCAGCAGGGGAGGGACAGGGAGAAACACTGAAGCTTTCTTT
cdr3_aa: CASRGGTGRNTEAFF

v_call: TRBV7-2
j_call: TRBJ2-3
clone_size: once
d_call: TRBD2
cdr3_nt: TGTGCCAGCAGCTTAGTGGGGGGGGGAAGCACAGATACGCAGTATTTT
cdr3_aa: CASSLVGGGSTDTQYF

v_call: TRBV2
j_call: TRBJ2-3
clone_size: -
d_call: -
cdr3_nt: TGTGCCAGCAGTGTTTTAACAGATACGCAGTATTTT
cdr3_aa: CASSVLTDTQYF

v_call: TRBV7-8
j_call: TRBJ2-7
clone_size: -
d_call: -
cdr3_nt: TGTGCCAGCAGCTTAGGGCAGGGGTTATCCTACGAGCAGTACTTC
cdr3_aa: CASSLGQGLSYEQYF

v_call: TRBV5-1
j_call: TRBJ1-3
clone_size: -
d_call: -
cdr3_nt: TGCGCCAGCAGCTCGCGGAGGGATGGAAACACCATATATTTT
cdr3_aa: CASSSRRDGNTIYF

v_call: TRBV5-1
j_call: TRBJ1-1
clone_size: -
d_call: -
cdr3_nt: TGCGCCAGCAGCCCCGGAGGGCCGGGGATGAACACTGAAGCTTTCTTT
cdr3_aa: CASSPGGPGMNTEAFF

v_call: TRBV5-1
j_call: TRBJ1-1
clone_size: once
d_call: -
cdr3_nt: TGCGCCAGCAGTTTTTTACCAGGGAACACTGAAGCTTTCTTT
cdr3_aa: CASSFLPGNTEAFF

v_call: TRBV11-2
j_call: TRBJ1-2
clone_size: once
d_call: TRBD1
cdr3_nt: TGTGCCAGCAGCTTAGATCTTAGACAGGGGTGGAGTTCGGGCTACACCTTC
cdr3_aa: CASSLDLRQGWSSGYTF

v_call: TRBV3-1/TRBV3-2
j_call: TRBJ2-7
clone_size: once
d_call: TRBD2
cdr3_nt: TGTGCCAGCAGTCCCTTCGGGGGGGGAACCTACGAGCAGTACTTC
cdr3_aa: CASSPFGGGTYEQYF

v_call: TRBV7-2
j_call: TRBJ2-7
clone_size: few
d_call: TRBD2
cdr3_nt: TGTGCCAGCAGTCGACTAGCGGGGGGTGGCGAGCAGTACTTC
cdr3_aa: CASSRLAGGGEQYF

v_call: TRBV6-5
j_call: TRBJ1-1
clone_size: few
d_call: TRBD1
cdr3_nt: TGTGCCAGCAGCCGACAGGGGGGGAACACTGAAGCTTTCTTT
cdr3_aa: CASSRQGGNTEAFF

v_call: TRBV10-3
j_call: TRBJ2-3
clone_size: -
d_call: TRBD1
cdr3_nt: TGTGCCATCAGTGAGGATAACAGGGGAACAGATACGCAGTATTTT
cdr3_aa: CAISEDNRGTDTQYF

v_call: TRBV6-6
j_call: TRBJ1-1
clone_size: -
d_call: -
cdr3_nt: TGTGCCAGCAGTAGCAACCAGGGCACTGAAGCTTTCTTT
cdr3_aa: CASSSNQGTEAFF

v_call: TRBV6-6
j_call: TRBJ1-1
clone_size: -
d_call: -
cdr3_nt: TGTGCCAGCAGTTCAGGGAGGACTGAAGCTTTCTTT
cdr3_aa: CASSSGRTEAFF

v_call: TRBV23-1
j_call: TRBJ2-4
clone_size: -
d_call: -
cdr3_nt: TGCGCCAGCAGTCAATTCGGGGATAATCAGTACTTC
cdr3_aa: CASSQFGDNQYF

v_call: TRBV3-1/TRBV3-2
j_call: TRBJ2-3
clone_size: -
d_call: TRBD2
cdr3_nt: TGTGCCAGCAGCCGCGGGACTAGCGGGGGGCGGAGGACAGATACGCAGTATTTT
cdr3_aa: CASSRGTSGGRRTDTQYF

v_call: TRBV9
j_call: TRBJ2-5
clone_size: -
d_call: -
cdr3_nt: TGTGCCAGCAGCGTTGGAGGGAGGACTGAGTCCCAGTACTTC
cdr3_aa: CASSVGGRTESQYF

v_call: TRBV6-1
j_call: TRBJ2-3
clone_size: -
d_call: -
cdr3_nt: TGTGCCAGCAGTGAAGACATTATAAAGGATACGCAGTATTTT
cdr3_aa: CASSEDIIKDTQYF

v_call: TRBV10-2
j_call: TRBJ1-1
clone_size: -
d_call: -
cdr3_nt: TGCGCCAGCAGTGTCACAGTGGGGAACACTGAAGCTTTCTTT
cdr3_aa: CASSVTVGNTEAFF

v_call: TRBV5-4
j_call: TRBJ2-7
clone_size: -
d_call: TRBD2
cdr3_nt: TGTGCCAGCAGCTTGGGGGGGACTAGCGGGGACTCCTACGAGCAGTACTTC
cdr3_aa: CASSLGGTSGDSYEQYF

v_call: TRBV14
j_call: TRBJ1-6
clone_size: -
d_call: -
cdr3_nt: TGTGCCAGCAGCCAAGATCTTAGAGGCTTGAATTCACCCCTCCACTTT
cdr3_aa: CASSQDLRGLNSPLHF

v_call: TRBV5-1
j_call: TRBJ2-7
clone_size: -
d_call: -
cdr3_nt: TGCGCCAGCAGCTTTGGCGGTTCCTACGAGCAGTACTTC
cdr3_aa: CASSFGGSYEQYF

v_call: TRBV10-2
j_call: TRBJ2-1
clone_size: -
d_call: -
cdr3_nt: TGCGCCAGCAGTGAGCCGGGACTTGCCGTGTCCTCCTACAATGAGCAGTTCTTC
cdr3_aa: CASSEPGLAVSSYNEQFF

v_call: TRBV6-2/TRBV6-3
j_call: TRBJ2-3
clone_size: -
d_call: TRBD2
cdr3_nt: TGTGCCAGCAGCCTGACTAGCGGGTTGGATACGCAGTATTTT
cdr3_aa: CASSLTSGLDTQYF

v_call: TRBV12-2
j_call: TRBJ2-3
clone_size: -
d_call: -
cdr3_nt: TGTGCAAGTCGCTTAGTTTCACTTTTCAATTGCCGCACAGATACGCAGTATTTT
cdr3_aa: CASRLVSLFNCRTDTQYF

v_call: TRBV5-1
j_call: TRBJ1-2
clone_size: -
d_call: -
cdr3_nt: TGCGCCAGCAGTATACAGGGATCTGAGGGCTACACCTTC
cdr3_aa: CASSIQGSEGYTF

v_call: TRBV2
j_call: TRBJ1-5
clone_size: -
d_call: -
cdr3_nt: TGTGCCAGCACCCTCTTAGAGCTCCAGCCCCAGCATTTT
cdr3_aa: CASTLLELQPQHF

v_call: TRBV5-1
j_call: TRBJ2-5
clone_size: -
d_call: TRBD1
cdr3_nt: TGCGCCAGCAGCCGGAAGGTCGACAGGGGTGAGACCCAGTACTTC
cdr3_aa: CASSRKVDRGETQYF

v_call: TRBV3-1/TRBV3-2
j_call: TRBJ1-6
clone_size: -
d_call: -
cdr3_nt: TGTGCCAGCAGCCGGACAGAATATAATTCACCCCTCCACTTT
cdr3_aa: CASSRTEYNSPLHF

v_call: TRBV13
j_call: TRBJ1-4
clone_size: few
d_call: TRBD1
cdr3_nt: TGTGCCAGCAGCCGAGGGGGCGCCGGTGAAAAACTGTTTTTT
cdr3_aa: CASSRGGAGEKLFF

v_call: TRBV19
j_call: TRBJ1-6
clone_size: -
d_call: -
cdr3_nt: TGTGCCAGTAGTATGAACCGGAGGGGATCACCCCTCCACTTT
cdr3_aa: CASSMNRRGSPLHF

v_call: TRBV5-4
j_call: TRBJ2-1
clone_size: -
d_call: -
cdr3_nt: TGTGCCAGCAGCGGACGACTGGGGAGCTCCTACAATGAGCAGTTCTTC
cdr3_aa: CASSGRLGSSYNEQFF

v_call: TRBV2
j_call: TRBJ2-5
clone_size: -
d_call: -
cdr3_nt: TGTGCCAGCAGGGACAGCTGGGGGGGGACCCAGTACTTC
cdr3_aa: CASRDSWGGTQYF